This is a list of T cell receptor beta chains from one sample in a study of shared clonotypes between healthy human individuals. The assay was immunoSEQ multiplex PCR, and TCRdb's table has in-frame clones only and misses some. The sample includes around 2.5 million clones, over 85% of them seen just once. Sequencing was performed on naive CD4+ T cells from PBMCs. The receptors originated from a man aged 18 to 29 in good health. Some clones in this sample may be carry-over from other donors' samples. Both conserved end residues are part of each CDR3. D genes are given only for firm matches. Only part of the rows carry a size: once, few, many, or a class if the clone is expanded.

size: .
D: TRBD1
J: TRBJ2-3
V: TRBV2
CDR3: CASRDRVRTDTQYF
DNA: TGTGCCAGCAGGGACAGGGTTAGAACAGATACGCAGTATTTT

size: .
D: TRBD1
J: TRBJ2-7
V: TRBV10-3
CDR3: CAISEQGDSYEQYF
DNA: TGTGCCATCAGTGAACAGGGGGATAGCTACGAGCAGTACTTC

size: once
D: .
J: TRBJ1-5
V: TRBV18
CDR3: CASSPGGASNQPQHF
DNA: TGTGCCAGCTCACCAGGAGGGGCAAGCAATCAGCCCCAGCATTTT

size: .
D: TRBD2
J: TRBJ2-1
V: TRBV5-1
CDR3: CASSSKSSGYNEQFF
DNA: TGCGCCAGCAGCTCGAAATCTAGCGGCTACAATGAGCAGTTCTTC

size: once
D: TRBD1
J: TRBJ1-2
V: TRBV5-4
CDR3: CASSLASGQRLYGYTF
DNA: TGTGCCAGCAGCTTGGCCTCGGGACAGCGGTTGTATGGCTACACCTTC

size: .
D: .
J: TRBJ2-3
V: TRBV9
CDR3: CASSVARGNTQYF
DNA: TGTGCCAGCAGCGTAGCCAGGGGAAATACGCAGTATTTT

size: .
D: .
J: TRBJ2-7
V: TRBV5-1
CDR3: CASSPWESYEQYF
DNA: TGCGCCAGCAGCCCGTGGGAGTCCTACGAGCAGTACTTC

size: .
D: TRBD1
J: TRBJ1-5
V: TRBV5-1
CDR3: CASTRDRGRWQPQHF
DNA: TGCGCCAGCACGCGGGACAGGGGGCGATGGCAGCCCCAGCATTTT

size: .
D: .
J: TRBJ1-6
V: TRBV6-5
CDR3: CASSYSRLSSPLHF
DNA: TGTGCCAGCAGTTACTCGCGACTCAGTTCACCCCTCCACTTT

size: .
D: .
J: TRBJ2-7
V: TRBV5-4
CDR3: CASSLDRALAYEQYF
DNA: TGTGCCAGCAGCTTGGACCGGGCTTTGGCTTACGAGCAGTACTTC

size: .
D: .
J: TRBJ2-1
V: TRBV6-4
CDR3: CASSDSLGRDNEQFF
DNA: TGTGCCAGCAGTGACTCACTCGGAAGGGACAATGAGCAGTTCTTC

size: .
D: .
J: TRBJ2-7
V: TRBV18
CDR3: CASSSGVSYEQYF
DNA: TGTGCCAGCTCCTCGGGCGTTTCCTACGAGCAGTACTTC

size: .
D: TRBD1
J: TRBJ1-5
V: TRBV23-1
CDR3: CASSQSVRGSYQPQHF
DNA: TGCGCCAGCAGTCAATCAGTCAGGGGGAGCTATCAGCCCCAGCATTTT

size: .
D: .
J: TRBJ2-6
V: TRBV7-9
CDR3: CASSSIGGSFLSGANVLTF
DNA: TGTGCCAGCAGCTCAATAGGGGGGTCGTTCTTATCTGGGGCCAACGTCCTGACTTTC

size: .
D: .
J: TRBJ1-4
V: TRBV28
CDR3: CASSRPGGLTNEKLFF
DNA: TGTGCCAGCAGTCGCCCCGGGGGGCTAACTAATGAAAAACTGTTTTTT

size: .
D: .
J: TRBJ2-1
V: TRBV5-5
CDR3: CASSLYPGSYNEQFF
DNA: TGTGCCAGCAGCTTATACCCCGGGTCTTACAATGAGCAGTTCTTC

size: .
D: .
J: TRBJ2-7
V: TRBV29-1
CDR3: CSGHYEQYF
DNA: TGCAGCGGCCACTACGAGCAGTACTTC

size: .
D: TRBD2
J: TRBJ2-1
V: TRBV5-1
CDR3: CASSPGLAGVYEQFF
DNA: TGCGCCAGCAGCCCGGGACTAGCGGGAGTATATGAGCAGTTCTTC

size: .
D: TRBD1
J: TRBJ2-7
V: TRBV4-3
CDR3: CASSQDLVRTGGYEQYF
DNA: TGCGCCAGCAGCCAAGATCTCGTAAGGACAGGGGGCTACGAGCAGTACTTC

size: .
D: .
J: TRBJ2-5
V: TRBV18
CDR3: CASSRGQEETQYF
DNA: TGTGCCAGCTCTCGCGGACAAGAAGAGACCCAGTACTTC

size: .
D: TRBD2
J: TRBJ2-1
V: TRBV2
CDR3: CASTSGRNYNEQFF
DNA: TGTGCCAGCACTAGCGGGAGAAACTACAATGAGCAGTTCTTC

size: .
D: .
J: TRBJ2-3
V: TRBV19
CDR3: CASSPRADTDTQYF
DNA: TGTGCCAGTAGTCCCCGGGCAGACACAGATACGCAGTATTTT

size: .
D: .
J: TRBJ2-1
V: TRBV7-9
CDR3: CASSSRDNNEQFF
DNA: TGTGCCAGCAGCTCCCGGGACAACAATGAGCAGTTCTTC

size: .
D: TRBD1
J: TRBJ2-7
V: TRBV2
CDR3: CASIETGSPYEQYF
DNA: TGTGCCAGCATCGAGACAGGGAGTCCCTACGAGCAGTACTTC

size: .
D: TRBD2
J: TRBJ2-1
V: TRBV18
CDR3: CASSLIAGGSYNEQFF
DNA: TGTGCCAGCTCACTCATAGCGGGGGGCTCCTACAATGAGCAGTTCTTC

size: few
D: .
J: TRBJ1-1
V: TRBV5-4
CDR3: CASSVSYTEAFF
DNA: TGTGCCAGCAGCGTCTCCTACACTGAAGCTTTCTTT

size: .
D: .
J: TRBJ2-5
V: TRBV7-2
CDR3: CASSLVLVLETQYF
DNA: TGTGCCAGCAGCTTAGTTCTGGTACTAGAGACCCAGTACTTC

size: few
D: .
J: TRBJ1-5
V: TRBV18
CDR3: CASSPDTGRDQPQHF
DNA: TGTGCCAGCTCACCTGATACCGGGCGAGATCAGCCCCAGCATTTT

size: .
D: .
J: TRBJ2-3
V: TRBV5-1
CDR3: CASSLVVTSTDTQYF
DNA: TGCGCCAGCAGCTTGGTTGTCACTAGCACAGATACGCAGTATTTT

size: .
D: TRBD1
J: TRBJ1-2
V: TRBV6-7
CDR3: CASSYFMGQGYYGYTF
DNA: TGTGCCAGCAGTTACTTTATGGGACAGGGGTACTATGGCTACACCTTC

size: .
D: .
J: TRBJ1-2
V: TRBV7-9
CDR3: CASSLVGGYGYTF
DNA: TGTGCCAGCAGCTTAGTAGGGGGCTATGGCTACACCTTC

size: .
D: TRBD2
J: TRBJ2-7
V: TRBV29-1
CDR3: CSAAILADHYEQYF
DNA: TGCAGCGCCGCCATCCTAGCGGACCATTACGAGCAGTACTTC

size: .
D: .
J: TRBJ2-5
V: TRBV2
CDR3: CASSVREETQYF
DNA: TGTGCCAGCAGTGTCCGGGAAGAGACCCAGTACTTC

size: .
D: TRBD2
J: TRBJ2-1
V: TRBV9
CDR3: CASSVGISGSQNEQFF
DNA: TGTGCCAGCAGCGTAGGTATCAGCGGGAGTCAAAATGAGCAGTTCTTC

size: .
D: TRBD2
J: TRBJ2-1
V: TRBV11-2
CDR3: CASSSEREGHHNEQFF
DNA: TGTGCCAGCAGCTCGGAGCGGGAGGGCCACCACAATGAGCAGTTCTTC

size: .
D: .
J: TRBJ2-7
V: TRBV6-1
CDR3: CASSERFGLPAYEQYF
DNA: TGTGCCAGCAGTGAACGCTTTGGACTTCCTGCCTACGAGCAGTACTTC

size: .
D: TRBD2
J: TRBJ2-5
V: TRBV9
CDR3: CASSVSSGRQETQYF
DNA: TGTGCCAGCAGCGTGTCTAGCGGGAGACAAGAGACCCAGTACTTC

size: .
D: TRBD1
J: TRBJ1-5
V: TRBV2
CDR3: CATTGGYSNQPQHF
DNA: TGTGCCACCACAGGGGGCTATAGCAATCAGCCCCAGCATTTT

size: once
D: .
J: TRBJ2-3
V: TRBV7-3
CDR3: CASSLRGVTDTQYF
DNA: TGTGCCAGCAGCTTAAGGGGGGTGACAGATACGCAGTATTTT

size: .
D: TRBD1
J: TRBJ2-3
V: TRBV19
CDR3: CASSLLRGTDTQYF
DNA: TGTGCCAGTAGTCTTCTCAGGGGGACAGATACGCAGTATTTT

size: once
D: .
J: TRBJ1-6
V: TRBV29-1
CDR3: CSVLEQGLNSPLHF
DNA: TGCAGCGTTTTGGAACAGGGTCTTAATTCACCCCTCCACTTT

size: .
D: .
J: TRBJ1-5
V: TRBV6-6
CDR3: CASSYYRDNQPQHF
DNA: TGTGCCAGCAGTTACTACCGGGATAATCAGCCCCAGCATTTT

size: .
D: TRBD2
J: TRBJ2-3
V: TRBV2
CDR3: CASSGTSGSRTDTQYF
DNA: TGTGCCAGCAGTGGGACTAGCGGGAGCCGCACAGATACGCAGTATTTT

size: once
D: .
J: TRBJ2-5
V: TRBV20-1
CDR3: CSGRGETQYF
DNA: TGCAGTGGGAGGGGGGAGACCCAGTACTTC

size: once
D: TRBD2
J: TRBJ2-4
V: TRBV18
CDR3: CASSPLRTSEKNIQYF
DNA: TGTGCCAGCTCACCACTAAGGACTAGCGAAAAAAACATTCAGTACTTC

size: .
D: .
J: TRBJ2-5
V: TRBV6-1
CDR3: CASSEGGQRETQYF
DNA: TGTGCCAGCAGTGAAGGAGGGCAGAGAGAGACCCAGTACTTC

size: once
D: TRBD2
J: TRBJ2-7
V: TRBV30
CDR3: CAVTSGRASYEQYF
DNA: TGTGCCGTCACTAGCGGGAGGGCCTCCTACGAGCAGTACTTC

size: .
D: .
J: TRBJ2-1
V: TRBV19
CDR3: CASSIGYDNEQFF
DNA: TGTGCCAGTAGTATAGGCTACGACAATGAGCAGTTCTTC

size: .
D: .
J: TRBJ2-5
V: TRBV6-1
CDR3: CASRRSGQETQYF
DNA: TGTGCCAGCAGACGGTCGGGGCAAGAGACCCAGTACTTC

size: .
D: .
J: TRBJ2-7
V: TRBV6-1
CDR3: CASRGDSYEQYF
DNA: TGTGCCAGCAGAGGGGACTCCTACGAGCAGTACTTC

size: .
D: .
J: TRBJ2-4
V: TRBV28
CDR3: CASSNGGGSPKNIQYF
DNA: TGTGCCAGCAGCAATGGGGGCGGGAGCCCAAAAAACATTCAGTACTTC

size: .
D: .
J: TRBJ1-1
V: TRBV15
CDR3: CATSRDYRAPNTEAFF
DNA: TGTGCCACCAGCAGAGATTATAGGGCGCCGAACACTGAAGCTTTCTTT

size: .
D: .
J: TRBJ2-7
V: TRBV5-1
CDR3: CASSSRSPASRAGLHF
DNA: TGCGCCAGCAGCAGTCGTTCCCCGGCTAGTCGGGCAGGGCTTCACTTC

size: .
D: TRBD1
J: TRBJ1-2
V: TRBV5-6
CDR3: CASSGTENNYGYTF
DNA: TGTGCCAGCAGCGGGACAGAAAATAACTATGGCTACACCTTC

size: few
D: .
J: TRBJ2-2
V: TRBV2
CDR3: CASSVAGELFF
DNA: TGTGCCAGCAGTGTCGCCGGGGAGCTGTTTTTT

size: .
D: .
J: TRBJ2-1
V: TRBV5-1
CDR3: CASSFVATSYNEQFF
DNA: TGCGCCAGCAGCTTTGTAGCAACCTCCTACAATGAGCAGTTCTTC

size: .
D: .
J: TRBJ1-2
V: TRBV7-9
CDR3: CASSELGAYFNDGYTF
DNA: TGTGCCAGCAGCGAATTAGGGGCCTATTTTAATGACGGCTACACCTTC